This T cell receptor beta chain is from a study of blood T cell repertoires in COVID-19. Overall study context: The United States, Italy and Spain were the sources of the acute and convalescent COVID-19 samples.

Measured with immunoSEQ multiplex PCR; TCRdb has only the in-frame clones, and not every one. The top ten hold approximately 3.3% of the sample, which has 200,000 to 250,000 clones, nearly 90% seen once. V gave up 6 bases and J gave up 1 base; unmatched junction bases: 5. Germline CDR1 is MDHEN and CDR2 is SYDVKM. There are 15 residues in the CDR3. The chain combines TRBV28 with TRBJ2-3; 9 bases map to TRBD2. The TCR comes from a man aged 18-30 years with active or convalescent COVID-19. Source material: peripheral blood. CDR3 nucleotide sequence: TGTGCCAGCAGAGAAGCGGGAGGCGGCACAGATACGCAGTATTTT. It yields the protein CASREAGGGTDTQYF.